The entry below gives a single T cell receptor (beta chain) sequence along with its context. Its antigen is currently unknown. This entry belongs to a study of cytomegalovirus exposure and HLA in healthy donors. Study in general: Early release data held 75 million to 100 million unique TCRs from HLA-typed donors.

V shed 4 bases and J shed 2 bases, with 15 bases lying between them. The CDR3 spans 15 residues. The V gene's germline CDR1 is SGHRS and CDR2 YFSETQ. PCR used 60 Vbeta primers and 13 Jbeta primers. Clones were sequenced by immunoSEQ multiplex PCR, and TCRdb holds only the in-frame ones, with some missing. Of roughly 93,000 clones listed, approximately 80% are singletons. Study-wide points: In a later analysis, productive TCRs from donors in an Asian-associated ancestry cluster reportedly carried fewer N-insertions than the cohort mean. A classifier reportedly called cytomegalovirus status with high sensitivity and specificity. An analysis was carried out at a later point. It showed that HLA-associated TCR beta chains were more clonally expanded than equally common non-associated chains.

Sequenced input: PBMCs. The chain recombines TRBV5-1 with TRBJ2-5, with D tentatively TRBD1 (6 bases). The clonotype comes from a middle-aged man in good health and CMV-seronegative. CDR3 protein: CASSPGAGTQETQYF. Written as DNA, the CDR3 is TGCGCCAGCAGCCCCGGAGCAGGGACACAAGAGACCCAGTACTTC.